This T cell receptor (beta chain) originates from a study of blood T cell repertoires in COVID-19. Some clones are missing from TCRdb's copy, which holds only in-frame ones; the method was immunoSEQ multiplex PCR. The data hold around 60,000 clones, with roughly three quarters observed a single time. This clone was picked up one time. The ends were cut back, 4 bases at V and 1 base at J, with 7 bases in the middle. Germline CDR1 reads LNHDA; CDR2 reads SQIVND (reference sequence). The CDR3 runs 13 residues. The chain has TRBV19 and TRBJ1-1; TRBD1 might be the D (5 bases). The specimen was peripheral blood. The receptor was isolated from a human donor in a cohort sampled during active COVID-19. CDR3 loop: CASSTGPNTEAFF. CDR3 nucleotides: TGTGCCAGTAGTACAGGGCCGAACACTGAAGCTTTCTTT.